The rows below give T cell receptor beta chains drawn from one sample of a study of CD8+CD57+ T cells in acquired aplastic anemia. From the reads, TCRdb called clonotypes with MiXCR, one entry per CDR3 protein. The profile shows roughly 150,000 distinct CDR3 sequences, around 40% of them singletons. Source material: sorted CD4+, CD8+, or CD8+CD57+ T cells (not recorded which) from PBMCs. Receptor source: a human donor in good health. Both conserved end residues are part of each CDR3. The D gene is left open where the match is weak. Size tells how often a clone was seen (once, few, many) or the class of an expanded clone, and some rows leave it out.

v_call	j_call	clone_size	d_call	cdr3_nt	cdr3_aa
TRBV5-6	TRBJ2-3	many	NA	TGTGCCAGCAGGCTCCCCGGAGCAAGCACAGATACGCAGTATTTT	CASRLPGASTDTQYF
TRBV11-2	TRBJ2-1	NA	NA	TGTGCCAGCAGCTTGACAGTCGGTAGCTCCTACAATGAGCAGTTCTTC	CASSLTVGSSYNEQFF
TRBV2	TRBJ1-6	NA	TRBD1	TGTGCCGGACACAGGGGCTCCTATAATTCACCCCTCCACTTT	CAGHRGSYNSPLHF
TRBV27	TRBJ1-6	few	TRBD1	TGTGCCAGCAGTTTACTGGGACAGGGGTTTTATAATTCACCCCTCCACTTT	CASSLLGQGFYNSPLHF
TRBV24-1	TRBJ2-7	NA	TRBD1	TGTGCCATTCACTCCCGGGACAGGGGTCGGGACGAGCAGTACTTC	CAIHSRDRGRDEQYF
TRBV2	TRBJ2-7	NA	TRBD1	TGTGCCAGCAGCACGGACAGGGGTACGTTGGAGCAGTACTTC	CASSTDRGTLEQYF
TRBV5-1	TRBJ1-1	many	NA	TGCGCCAGCAGCTTGGACGTAAACACTGAAGCTTTCTTT	CASSLDVNTEAFF
TRBV7-6	TRBJ1-1	NA	NA	TGTGCCAGCAGCTCGGGGGCAGGGTCCACTGAAGCTTTCTTT	CASSSGAGSTEAFF
TRBV24-1	TRBJ1-2	NA	NA	TGTGCCACCAGTGATGGGATTTATGGCTACACCTTC	CATSDGIYGYTF
TRBV13	TRBJ1-6	NA	TRBD1	TGTGCCAGCATGGTCGTTACTACCAGGGGGTCACCCCTCCACTTT	CASMVVTTRGSPLHF
TRBV5-4	TRBJ2-7	NA	NA	TGTGCCAGCAGCTTGGGCTTAGCTCCGGGCTACGAGCAGTACTTC	CASSLGLAPGYEQYF
TRBV20-1	TRBJ2-1	NA	TRBD2	TGCAGTGCTAGAGGACTAGCGGGAAATGAGCAGTTCTTC	CSARGLAGNEQFF
TRBV28	TRBJ2-3	NA	NA	TGTGCCAGCGGGACACCGGGGGTCACAGATACGCAGTATTTT	CASGTPGVTDTQYF
TRBV28	TRBJ1-2	NA	NA	TGTGCCAGCAGTCCCCAGTTCTATGGCTACACCTTC	CASSPQFYGYTF
TRBV27	TRBJ2-7	NA	NA	TGTGCCAGCAGGCCCCAGGGGTCCATCCCTACCCCCTACGAGCGGTACTTC	CASRPQGSIPTPYERYF
TRBV19	TRBJ1-5	once	TRBD1	TGTGCCAGTAGTATAGCGGACAGGCAAGATCAGCCCCAGCATTTT	CASSIADRQDQPQHF
TRBV29-1	TRBJ1-2	many	TRBD1	TGCAGCGTTGTGCAGGGGGCCTATGGCTACACCTTC	CSVVQGAYGYTF
TRBV3-1	TRBJ1-5	NA	TRBD1	TGTGCCAGCAGCCTGCAGGGGGCCGATCAGCCCCAGCATTTT	CASSLQGADQPQHF
TRBV7-2	TRBJ2-7	many	TRBD1	TGTGCCAGCAGCTTAGCCGGGACAGGGGTAGACGAGCAGTACTTC	CASSLAGTGVDEQYF
TRBV20-1	TRBJ2-3	few	NA	TGCAGTGCTAAAAGGTTCGGGTCCAACGAAGATACGCAGTATTTT	CSAKRFGSNEDTQYF
TRBV30	TRBJ1-1	NA	NA	TGTGCCTGGAGTGTTTTGAGCACTGAAGCTTTCTTT	CAWSVLSTEAFF